This T cell receptor beta chain derives from a study of CD8 T cells in Susac syndrome. RNA totalling roughly 0.45 to 1 ug underwent reverse transcription with random hexamers. TCRdb reprocessed the immunoSEQ multiplex PCR reads via MiXCR and lists one record per CDR3 protein. The profile shows 110,000 or so distinct CDR3 sequences, about 93% of them singletons. This CDR3 spans 14 amino acids. The ends were cut back, 3 bases at V and 4 bases at J, with 12 bases in the middle. Germline CDR1 reads SGHDN; CDR2 reads FVKESK. The rearrangement links TRBV14 to TRBJ1-1; D is unclear. This receptor was obtained from a human donor in good health. The sequencing sample was made of CD4+ T cells from PBMCs. The CDR3, as DNA: TGTGCCAGCAGCCACTATAATAGGGTCACTGAAGCTTTCTTT. It is translated as CASSHYNRVTEAFF.